This T cell receptor (beta chain) was found in a study of cytotoxic CD8 clonotypes in ibrutinib-treated CLL. Study summary: Collecting the response samples happened after a median 12 months of treatment, with a range of 6 to 36. Study-level findings and limits: A rise in clonality was seen at ibrutinib response, and a fall back toward baseline was seen at progression. Baseline clonality, higher than in age-matched healthy donors, tracked circulating CD8+ T-cell counts.

Extraction of approximately 2.2 micrograms of genomic DNA from cryopreserved PBMCs supplied material for TCR beta libraries. TCRdb keeps only in-frame clones here, not all; method: immunoSEQ multiplex PCR. The repertoire holds over 120,000 clones, with around three quarters as singletons. Germline CDR1 reads LNHNV; CDR2 reads YYDKDF (reference sequence). V dropped 3 bases and J dropped 2 bases, with 23 bases sitting between them. There are 18 residues in the CDR3. For this clone: Its target is not known.

The rearrangement joins TRBV15 to TRBJ2-7, with D maybe TRBD1 (6 bases). The source of this sequence is a human donor with chronic lymphocytic leukemia. Specimen: PBMCs, collected after 12 months of ibrutinib treatment. Written as DNA, the CDR3 is TGTGCCACCAGCAGTGAGACTTCGTACCGGGACACAACCTACGAGCAGTACTTC. This gives the protein CATSSETSYRDTTYEQYF.